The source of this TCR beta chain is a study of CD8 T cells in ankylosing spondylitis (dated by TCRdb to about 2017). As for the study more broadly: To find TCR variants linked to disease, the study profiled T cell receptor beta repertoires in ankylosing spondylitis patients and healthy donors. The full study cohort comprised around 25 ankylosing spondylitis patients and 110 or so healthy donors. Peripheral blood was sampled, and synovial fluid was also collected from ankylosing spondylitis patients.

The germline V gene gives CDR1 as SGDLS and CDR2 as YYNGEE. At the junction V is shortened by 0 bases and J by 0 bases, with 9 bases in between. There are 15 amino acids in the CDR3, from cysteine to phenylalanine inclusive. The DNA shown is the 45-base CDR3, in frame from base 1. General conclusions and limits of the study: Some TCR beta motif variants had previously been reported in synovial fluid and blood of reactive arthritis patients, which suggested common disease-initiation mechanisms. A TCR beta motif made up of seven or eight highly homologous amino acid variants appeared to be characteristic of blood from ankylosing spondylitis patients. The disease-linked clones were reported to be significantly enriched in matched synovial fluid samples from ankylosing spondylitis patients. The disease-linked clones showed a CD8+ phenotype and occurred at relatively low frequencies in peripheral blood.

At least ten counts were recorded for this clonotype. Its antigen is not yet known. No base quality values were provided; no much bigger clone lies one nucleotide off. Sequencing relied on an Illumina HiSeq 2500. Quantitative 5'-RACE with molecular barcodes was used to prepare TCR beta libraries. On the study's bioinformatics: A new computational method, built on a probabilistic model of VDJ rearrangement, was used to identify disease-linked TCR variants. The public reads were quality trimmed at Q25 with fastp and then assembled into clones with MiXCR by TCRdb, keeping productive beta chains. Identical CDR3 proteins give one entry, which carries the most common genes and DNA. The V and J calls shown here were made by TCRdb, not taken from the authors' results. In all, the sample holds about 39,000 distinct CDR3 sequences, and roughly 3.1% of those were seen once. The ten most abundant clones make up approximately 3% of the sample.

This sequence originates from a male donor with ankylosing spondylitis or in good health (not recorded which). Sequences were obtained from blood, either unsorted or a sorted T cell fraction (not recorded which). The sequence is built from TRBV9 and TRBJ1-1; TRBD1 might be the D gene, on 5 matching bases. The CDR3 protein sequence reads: CASSVGGTVNTEAFF. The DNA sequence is TGTGCCAGCAGCGTAGGAGGGACGGTGAACACTGAAGCTTTCTTT.